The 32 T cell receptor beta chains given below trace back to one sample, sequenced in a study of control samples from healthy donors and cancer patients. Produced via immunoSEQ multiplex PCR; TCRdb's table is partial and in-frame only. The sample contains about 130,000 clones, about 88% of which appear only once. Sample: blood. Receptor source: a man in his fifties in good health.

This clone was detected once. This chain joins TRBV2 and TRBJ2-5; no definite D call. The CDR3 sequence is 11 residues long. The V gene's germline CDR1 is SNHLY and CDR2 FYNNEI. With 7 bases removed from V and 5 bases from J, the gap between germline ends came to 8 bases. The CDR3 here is CASNGLETQYF. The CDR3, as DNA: TGTGCCAGCAACGGGTTGGAGACCCAGTACTTC.

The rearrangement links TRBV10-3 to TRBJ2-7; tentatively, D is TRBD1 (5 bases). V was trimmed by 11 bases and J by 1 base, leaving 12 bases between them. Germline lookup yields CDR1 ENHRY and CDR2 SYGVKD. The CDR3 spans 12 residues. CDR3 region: CALSRDSYEQYF. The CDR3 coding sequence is TGTGCCCTCTCCAGGGATTCCTACGAGCAGTACTTC.

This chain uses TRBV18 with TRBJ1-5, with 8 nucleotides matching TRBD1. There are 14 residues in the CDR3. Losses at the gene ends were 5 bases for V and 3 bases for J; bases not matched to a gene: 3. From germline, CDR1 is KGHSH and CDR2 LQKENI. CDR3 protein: CASSADRVNQPQHF. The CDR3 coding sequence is TGTGCCAGCTCAGCGGACAGGGTCAATCAGCCCCAGCATTTT.

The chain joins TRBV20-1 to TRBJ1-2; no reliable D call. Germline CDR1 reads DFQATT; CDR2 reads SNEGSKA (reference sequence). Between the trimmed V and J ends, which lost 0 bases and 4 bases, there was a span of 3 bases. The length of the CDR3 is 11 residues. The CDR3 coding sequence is TGCAGTGCTAGAGATGGCTATGGCTACACCTTC. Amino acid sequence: CSARDGYGYTF.

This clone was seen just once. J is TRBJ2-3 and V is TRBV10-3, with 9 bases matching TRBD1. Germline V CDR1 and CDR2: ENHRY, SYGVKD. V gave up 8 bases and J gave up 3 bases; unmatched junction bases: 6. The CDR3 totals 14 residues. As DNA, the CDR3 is TGTGCCATCGGAGCGACAGGGGGGACAGATACGCAGTATTTT. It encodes CAIGATGGTDTQYF.

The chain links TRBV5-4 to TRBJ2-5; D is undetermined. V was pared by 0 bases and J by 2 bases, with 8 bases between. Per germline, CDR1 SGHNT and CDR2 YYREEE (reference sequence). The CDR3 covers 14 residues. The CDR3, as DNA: TGTGCCAGCAGCTTGGGAACAGCGCAAGAGACCCAGTACTTC. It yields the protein CASSLGTAQETQYF.

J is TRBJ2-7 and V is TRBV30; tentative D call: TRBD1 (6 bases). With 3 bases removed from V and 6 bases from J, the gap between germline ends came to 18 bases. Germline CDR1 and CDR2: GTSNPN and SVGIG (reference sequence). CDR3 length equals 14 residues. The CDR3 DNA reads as TGTGCCTGGAGGGACAGAAGGGTTCTAAGCGAGCAGTACTTC. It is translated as CAWRDRRVLSEQYF.

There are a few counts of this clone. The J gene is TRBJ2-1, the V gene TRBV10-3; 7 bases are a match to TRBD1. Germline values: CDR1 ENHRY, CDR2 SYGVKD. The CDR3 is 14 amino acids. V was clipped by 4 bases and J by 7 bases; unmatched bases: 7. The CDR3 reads CAISGQGGPNEQFF. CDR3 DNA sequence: TGTGCCATCAGTGGACAGGGCGGCCCTAATGAGCAGTTCTTC.

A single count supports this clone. The chain's CDR3 is CASKASTGTYEQYF. In nucleotides, the CDR3 is TGTGCCAGTAAAGCGTCGACAGGGACCTACGAGCAGTACTTC. This chain links TRBV19 with TRBJ2-7; 7 bases match TRBD1. With 7 bases clipped from V and 2 bases from J, the junction kept 8 bases outside the gene matches. The CDR3 extends over 14 amino acids. Germline V gene data show CDR1 as LNHDA and CDR2 as SQIVND (reference sequence).

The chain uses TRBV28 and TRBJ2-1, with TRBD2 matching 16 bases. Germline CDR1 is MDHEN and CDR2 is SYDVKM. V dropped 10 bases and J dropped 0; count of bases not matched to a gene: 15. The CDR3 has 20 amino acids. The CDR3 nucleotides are TGTGCCACCATGGGACTAGCGGGGGGGCACGAGGGGGCCTCCTACAATGAGCAGTTCTTC. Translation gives CATMGLAGGHEGASYNEQFF.

CDR3 nucleotides: TGCGCCAGCAGCTTGGTGGCGGGCAGCTCCTACAATGAGCAGTTCTTC. This gives the protein CASSLVAGSSYNEQFF. The rearrangement uses TRBV5-1 and TRBJ2-1; D may be TRBD2 (5 bases). CDR3 length equals 16 residues. V lost 0 bases, J lost 0 bases, and 10 bases lay in between. Germline V lookup: CDR1 SGHRS, CDR2 YFSETQ.

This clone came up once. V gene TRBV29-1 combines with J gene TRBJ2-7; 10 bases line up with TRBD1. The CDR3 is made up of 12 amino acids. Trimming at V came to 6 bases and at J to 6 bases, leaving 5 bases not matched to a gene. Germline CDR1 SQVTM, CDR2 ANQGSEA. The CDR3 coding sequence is TGCAGCGTAGGGACAGGGGTAATCGAGCAGTACTTC. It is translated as CSVGTGVIEQYF.

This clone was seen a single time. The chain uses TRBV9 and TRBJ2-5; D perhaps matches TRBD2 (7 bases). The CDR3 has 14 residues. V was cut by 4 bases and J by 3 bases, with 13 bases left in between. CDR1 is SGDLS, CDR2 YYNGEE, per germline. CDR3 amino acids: CASSFRGAEETQYF. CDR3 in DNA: TGTGCCAGCAGCTTCCGGGGGGCCGAAGAGACCCAGTACTTC.

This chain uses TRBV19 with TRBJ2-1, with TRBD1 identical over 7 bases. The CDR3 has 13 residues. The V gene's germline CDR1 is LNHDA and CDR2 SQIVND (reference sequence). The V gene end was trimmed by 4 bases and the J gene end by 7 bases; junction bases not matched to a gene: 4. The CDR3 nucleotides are TGTGCCAGTAGTAGCCAGGGGGTAAATGAGCAGTTCTTC. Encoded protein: CASSSQGVNEQFF.

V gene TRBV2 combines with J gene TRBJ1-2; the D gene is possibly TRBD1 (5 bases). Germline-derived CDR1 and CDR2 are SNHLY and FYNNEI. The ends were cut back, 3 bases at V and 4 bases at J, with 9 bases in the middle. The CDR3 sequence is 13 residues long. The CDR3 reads CASSDQGLYGYTF. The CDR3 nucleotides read TGTGCCAGCAGTGATCAGGGCCTCTATGGCTACACCTTC. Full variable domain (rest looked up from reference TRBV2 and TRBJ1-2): EPEVTQTPSHQVTQMGQEVILRCVPISNHLYFYWYRQILGQKVEFLVSFYNNEISEKSEIFDDQFSVERPDGSNFTLKIRSTKLEDSAMYFCASSDQGLYGYTFGSGTRLTVV.

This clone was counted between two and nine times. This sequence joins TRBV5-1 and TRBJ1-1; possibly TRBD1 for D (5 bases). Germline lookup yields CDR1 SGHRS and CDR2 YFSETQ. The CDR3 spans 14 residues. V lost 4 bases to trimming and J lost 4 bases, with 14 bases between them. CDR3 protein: CASSPWGGSTEAFF. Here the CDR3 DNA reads TGCGCCAGCAGCCCCTGGGGGGGGAGCACTGAAGCTTTCTTT.

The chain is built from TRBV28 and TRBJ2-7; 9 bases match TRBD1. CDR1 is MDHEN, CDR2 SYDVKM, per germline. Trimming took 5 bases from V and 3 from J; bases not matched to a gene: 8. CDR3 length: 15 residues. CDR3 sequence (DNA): TGTGCCAGCAGTATAACAGGGGGCAAGGACTACGAGCAGTACTTC. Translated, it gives CASSITGGKDYEQYF.

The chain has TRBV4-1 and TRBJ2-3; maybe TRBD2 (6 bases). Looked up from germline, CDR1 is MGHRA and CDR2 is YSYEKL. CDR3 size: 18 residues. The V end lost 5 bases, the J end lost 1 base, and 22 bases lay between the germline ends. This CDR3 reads CASSSPPVPGGGTDTQYF. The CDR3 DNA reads TGCGCCAGCAGCTCCCCCCCAGTGCCTGGCGGGGGCACAGATACGCAGTATTTT.

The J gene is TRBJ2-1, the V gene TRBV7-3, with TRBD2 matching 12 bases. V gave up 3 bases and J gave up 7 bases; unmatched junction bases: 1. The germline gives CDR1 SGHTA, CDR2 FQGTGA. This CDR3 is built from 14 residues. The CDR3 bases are TGTGCCAGCAGCTTCACTAGCGGGGGGAATGAGCAGTTCTTC. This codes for CASSFTSGGNEQFF.

DNA of the CDR3: TGTGCCAGCAGCGCTCAGGTACACTACGAGCAGTACTTC. Protein sequence: CASSAQVHYEQYF. This rearrangement joins TRBV28 to TRBJ2-7; D unresolved. CDR3 size: 13 residues. Germline CDR1 reads MDHEN; CDR2 reads SYDVKM. V dropped 6 bases and J dropped 3 bases, with 12 bases sitting between them. The variable domain in full, completed from reference TRBV28 and TRBJ2-7, reads DVKVTQSSRYLVKRTGEKVFLECVQDMDHENMFWYRQDPGLGLRLIYFSYDVKMKEKGDIPEGYSVSREKKERFSLILESASTNQTSMYLCASSAQVHYEQYFGPGTRLTVT.

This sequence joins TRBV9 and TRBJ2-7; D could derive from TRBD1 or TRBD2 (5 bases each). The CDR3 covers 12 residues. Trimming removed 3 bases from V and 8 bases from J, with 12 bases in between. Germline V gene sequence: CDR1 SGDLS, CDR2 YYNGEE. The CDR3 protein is CASSGDLFQQYF. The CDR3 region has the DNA TGTGCCAGCAGCGGGGACCTCTTCCAGCAGTACTTC.

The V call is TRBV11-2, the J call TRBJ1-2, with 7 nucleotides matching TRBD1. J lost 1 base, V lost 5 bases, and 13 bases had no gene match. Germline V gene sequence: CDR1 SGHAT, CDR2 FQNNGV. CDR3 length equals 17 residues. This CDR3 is CASSPSDRVGGNYGYTF. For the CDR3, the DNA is TGTGCCAGCAGCCCATCCGACAGGGTGGGCGGTAACTATGGCTACACCTTC.

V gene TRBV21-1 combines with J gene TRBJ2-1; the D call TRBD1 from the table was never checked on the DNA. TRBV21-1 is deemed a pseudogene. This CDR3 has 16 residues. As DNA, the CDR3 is TGTGCCAGCAGCAACCACAGGGGATGTTCCTACAATGAGCAGTTCTTC. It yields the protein CASSNHRGCSYNEQFF.

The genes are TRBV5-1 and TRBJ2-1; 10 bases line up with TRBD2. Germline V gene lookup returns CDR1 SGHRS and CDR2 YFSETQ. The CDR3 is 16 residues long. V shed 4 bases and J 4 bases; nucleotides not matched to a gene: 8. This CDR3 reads CASSKSGGAEYNEQFF. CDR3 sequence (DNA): TGCGCCAGCAGCAAAAGCGGGGGGGCGGAGTACAATGAGCAGTTCTTC.

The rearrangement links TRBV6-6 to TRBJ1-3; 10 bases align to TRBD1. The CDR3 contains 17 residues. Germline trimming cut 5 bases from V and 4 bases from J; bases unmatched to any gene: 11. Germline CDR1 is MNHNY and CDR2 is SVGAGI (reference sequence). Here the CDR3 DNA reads TGTGCCAGCAGTCGAAAACCGGGACAGGGGCCAGGAAACACCATATATTTT. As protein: CASSRKPGQGPGNTIYF.

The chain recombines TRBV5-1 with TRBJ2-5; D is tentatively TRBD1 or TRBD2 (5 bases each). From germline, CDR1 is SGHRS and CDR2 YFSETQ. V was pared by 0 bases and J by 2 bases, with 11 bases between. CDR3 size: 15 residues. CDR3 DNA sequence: TGCGCCAGCAGCTTGGGAGGGGACGGACAAGAGACCCAGTACTTC. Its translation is CASSLGGDGQETQYF.

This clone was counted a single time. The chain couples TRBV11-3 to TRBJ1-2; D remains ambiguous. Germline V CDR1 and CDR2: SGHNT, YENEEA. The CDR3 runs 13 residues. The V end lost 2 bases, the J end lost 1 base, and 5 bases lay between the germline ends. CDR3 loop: CASSLIDNYGYTF. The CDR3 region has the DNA TGTGCCAGCAGCTTAATAGATAACTATGGCTACACCTTC. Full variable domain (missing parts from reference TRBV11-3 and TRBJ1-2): EAGVVQSPRYKIIEKKQPVAFWCNPISGHNTLYWYLQNLGQGPELLIRYENEEAVDDSQLPKDRFSAERLKGVDSTLKIQPAELGDSAVYLCASSLIDNYGYTFGSGTRLTVV.

The CDR3 DNA sequence: TGTGCCAGCAGAAGAATGATGTCCTACGAGCAGTACTTC. As protein: CASRRMMSYEQYF. This sequence joins TRBV6-5 and TRBJ2-7; the D is unclear. Trimming cost V 6 bases and J 1 base, with 10 bases left between them. Per germline, CDR1 MNHEY and CDR2 SVGAGI. The CDR3 has 13 residues.

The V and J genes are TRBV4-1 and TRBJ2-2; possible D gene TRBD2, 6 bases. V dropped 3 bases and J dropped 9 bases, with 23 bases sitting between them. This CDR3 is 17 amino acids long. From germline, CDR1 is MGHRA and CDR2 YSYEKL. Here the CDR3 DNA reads TGCGCCAGCAGCCATTCCGGTTCCGGGACTCGCGCCCGGGAGCTGTTTTTT. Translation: CASSHSGSGTRARELFF.

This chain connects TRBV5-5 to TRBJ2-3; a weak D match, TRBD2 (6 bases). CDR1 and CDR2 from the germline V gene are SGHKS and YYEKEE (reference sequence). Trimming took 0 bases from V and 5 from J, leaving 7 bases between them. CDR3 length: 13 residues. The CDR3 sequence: CASSLASEDTQYF. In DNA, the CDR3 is TGTGCCAGCAGCTTGGCTAGCGAAGATACGCAGTATTTT.

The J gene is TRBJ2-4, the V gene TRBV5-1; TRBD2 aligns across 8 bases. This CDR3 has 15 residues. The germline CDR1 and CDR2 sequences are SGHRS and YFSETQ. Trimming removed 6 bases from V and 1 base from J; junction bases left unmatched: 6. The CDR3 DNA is TGCGCCAGCAATGCGGGGGGCCGGGCCAAAAACATTCAGTACTTC. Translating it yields CASNAGGRAKNIQYF.

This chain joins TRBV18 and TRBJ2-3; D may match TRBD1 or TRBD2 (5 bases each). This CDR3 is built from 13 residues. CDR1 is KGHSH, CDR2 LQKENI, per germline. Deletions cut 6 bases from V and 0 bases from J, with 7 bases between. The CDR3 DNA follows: TGTGCCAGCTCGAGGGGCAGCACAGATACGCAGTATTTT. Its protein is CASSRGSTDTQYF.